A few counts support the clone carrying this T cell receptor beta chain. The sample originates from a study of T-cell reconstitution after alpha-beta-depleted transplantation in children. The CDR3 contains 12 residues. In germline, CDR1 is GTSNPN, CDR2 SVGIG (reference sequence). V shed 6 bases and J shed 1 base, with 9 bases lying between them. Preparation of the TCRbeta library used unique molecular identifiers. TCRdb passed the PCR reads through MiXCR, listing each CDR3 protein once. The repertoire has about 610,000 distinct CDR3 sequences, roughly 10% of them found once; the top ten carry 3.5% to 5%.

The sequence came from a human donor who donated a stem cell graft to a child with acute myeloid leukemia. The specimen comprised PBMCs from the stem cell graft donor, sampled from the stem cell graft. The chain is built from TRBV30 and TRBJ1-2, with D unresolved. CDR3 nucleotide sequence: TGTGCCTGCCCGGGATTTAACTATGGCTACACCTTC. It yields the protein CACPGFNYGYTF.